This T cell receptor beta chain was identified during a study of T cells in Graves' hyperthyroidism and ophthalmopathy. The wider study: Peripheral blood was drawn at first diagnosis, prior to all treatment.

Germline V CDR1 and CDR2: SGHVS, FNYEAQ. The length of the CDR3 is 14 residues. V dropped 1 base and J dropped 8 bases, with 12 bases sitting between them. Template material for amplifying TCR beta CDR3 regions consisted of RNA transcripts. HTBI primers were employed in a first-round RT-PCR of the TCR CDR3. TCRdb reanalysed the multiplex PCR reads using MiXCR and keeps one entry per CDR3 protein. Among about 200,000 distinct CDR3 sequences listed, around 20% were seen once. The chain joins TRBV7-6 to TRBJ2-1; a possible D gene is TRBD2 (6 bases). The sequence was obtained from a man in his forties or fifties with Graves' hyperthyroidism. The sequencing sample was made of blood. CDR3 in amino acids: CASSLGGREDEQFF. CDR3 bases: TGTGCCAGCAGCTTAGGCGGGCGGGAAGATGAGCAGTTCTTC.